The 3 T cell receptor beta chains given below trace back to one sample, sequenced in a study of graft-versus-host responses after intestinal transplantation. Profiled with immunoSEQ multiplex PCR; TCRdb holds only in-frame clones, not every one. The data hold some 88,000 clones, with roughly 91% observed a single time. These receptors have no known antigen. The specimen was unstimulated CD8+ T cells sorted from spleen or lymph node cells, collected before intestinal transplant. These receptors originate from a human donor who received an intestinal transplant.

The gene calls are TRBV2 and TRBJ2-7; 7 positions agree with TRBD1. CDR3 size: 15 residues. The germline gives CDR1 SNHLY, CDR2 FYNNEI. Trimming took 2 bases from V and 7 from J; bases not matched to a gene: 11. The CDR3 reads CASSESWQGVGEQYF. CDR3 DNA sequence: TGTGCCAGCAGTGAATCGTGGCAGGGGGTAGGGGAGCAGTACTTC.

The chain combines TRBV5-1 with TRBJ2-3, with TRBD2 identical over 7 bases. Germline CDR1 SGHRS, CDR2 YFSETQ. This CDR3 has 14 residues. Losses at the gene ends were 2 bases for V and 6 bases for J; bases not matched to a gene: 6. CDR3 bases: TGCGCCAGCAGCTTCAACGGGGGGTGGGATACGCAGTATTTT. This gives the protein CASSFNGGWDTQYF.

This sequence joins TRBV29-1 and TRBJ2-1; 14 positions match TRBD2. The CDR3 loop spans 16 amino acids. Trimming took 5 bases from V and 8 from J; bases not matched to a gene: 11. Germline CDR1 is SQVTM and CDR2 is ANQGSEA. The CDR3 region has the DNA TGCAGCGTTCCTGGACTAGCGGGGGGCCCTCGGCATGAGCAGTTCTTC. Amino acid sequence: CSVPGLAGGPRHEQFF.